Shown below are 31 T cell receptor beta chains from a single sample sequenced in a study of regulatory T cells in long-lasting Graves disease. Time point indicated: newly diagnosed GD, antithyroid drugs for less than 3 months. Generation of the TCR library employed RNA extracted from PBMCs. With iRepertoire HTBI primers and Arm-PCR of CDR3 regions, TCR beta libraries were built. TCRdb reprocessed the multiplex PCR reads with MiXCR, giving one entry per CDR3 protein. The profile shows 400,000 to 500,000 distinct CDR3 sequences, about 17% of them singletons. The same sample was also studied in work on T cells in Graves' hyperthyroidism and ophthalmopathy.

The sequenced sample was peripheral blood mononuclear cells (PBMCs), obtained at new diagnosis, from a patient treated with antithyroid drugs. Source of these receptors: a woman aged 18-35 years with Graves disease.

This clonotype was counted ten times or more. The V call is TRBV2, the J call TRBJ2-7; no clear D gene. This CDR3 has 14 residues. The V gene lost 8 bases and the J gene lost 1 base, with 15 bases spanning the gap. Germline V CDR1 and CDR2: SNHLY, FYNNEI. CDR3 residues: CASGTDRYSYEQYF. CDR3 DNA: TGTGCCAGCGGAACAGACCGCTATTCCTACGAGCAGTACTTC. The entire variable domain, with the rest obtained from reference TRBV2 and TRBJ2-7, is as follows: EPEVTQTPSHQVTQMGQEVILRCVPISNHLYFYWYRQILGQKVEFLVSFYNNEISEKSEIFDDQFSVERPDGSNFTLKIRSTKLEDSAMYFCASGTDRYSYEQYFGPGTRLTVT.

There are a few counts of this clonotype. The genes are TRBV27 and TRBJ1-2; 7 positions match TRBD1. CDR1 and CDR2 from the germline V gene are MNHEY and SMNVEV (reference sequence). CDR3 length: 13 amino acids. Germline trimming cut 3 bases from V and 7 bases from J; bases unmatched to any gene: 5. CDR3 sequence (DNA): TGTGCCAGCAGTTTTGGGACAGCTTTTGGCTACACCTTC. Amino acids: CASSFGTAFGYTF.

Many counts were recorded for this clonotype. This rearrangement joins TRBV15 to TRBJ1-1; no definite D call. V lost 0 bases, J lost 5 bases, and 13 bases lay in between. The CDR3 length is 15 residues. Germline CDR1 reads LNHNV; CDR2 reads YYDKDF (reference sequence). CDR3 nucleotides: TGTGCCACCAGCAGAGATAGGGCTGAAAGGACTGAAGCTTTCTTT. Translation: CATSRDRAERTEAFF. The full variable domain, in which reference TRBV15 and TRBJ1-1 provide the parts outside the CDR3, is DAMVIQNPRYQVTQFGKPVTLSCSQTLNHNVMYWYQQKSSQAPKLLFHYYDKDFNNEADTPDNFQSRRPNTSFCFLDIRSPGLGDTAMYLCATSRDRAERTEAFFGQGTRLTVV.

The chain links TRBV28 to TRBJ2-5; TRBD1 matches 11 bases. The CDR3 contains 15 residues. Germline CDR1 is MDHEN and CDR2 is SYDVKM. V was clipped by 0 bases and J by 4 bases; unmatched bases: 1. The CDR3: CASSLWDRGRETQYF. Here the CDR3 DNA reads TGTGCCAGCAGTTTATGGGACAGGGGGCGAGAGACCCAGTACTTC.

This clonotype was seen ten or more times. Here the CDR3 reads CSARDLGLAGAFYEQYF. In DNA, the CDR3 is TGCAGTGCTAGAGATCTGGGACTAGCGGGCGCATTCTACGAGCAGTACTTC. This chain joins TRBV20-1 and TRBJ2-7; 12 bases fit TRBD2. J gave up 3 bases and V 0 bases, and 9 bases lay outside the gene matches. CDR3 length equals 17 residues. CDR1 is DFQATT and CDR2 is SNEGSKA in the germline V gene (reference sequence).

This clonotype was picked up many times. V gene TRBV29-1 combines with J gene TRBJ2-7, with 11 bases matching TRBD1. Unmatched junction bases numbered 2, after V lost 5 bases and J lost 5 bases. Per the germline V gene, CDR1 is SQVTM and CDR2 is ANQGSEA. CDR3 size: 12 residues. The CDR3 loop reads CSVWTGGNEQYF. The CDR3 bases are TGCAGCGTTTGGACAGGGGGCAACGAGCAGTACTTC.

CDR3 nucleotide sequence: TGTGCCAGCAGCACCACTAGCGGGAAAAATGGTGAGCAGTTCTTC. This sequence encodes CASSTTSGKNGEQFF. V usage is TRBV6-1 and J usage is TRBJ2-1, with TRBD2 identical over 10 bases. CDR3 length equals 15 residues. V gave up 6 bases and J gave up 9 bases; unmatched junction bases: 11. Germline values: CDR1 MNHNS, CDR2 SASEGT.

This clonotype showed up many times. V and J are TRBV7-2 and TRBJ2-7, with 14 bases fitting TRBD2. Germline-derived CDR1 and CDR2 are SGHTA and FQGNSA. The CDR3 extends over 16 amino acids. After removal of 1 base from V and 5 bases from J, the junction contained 4 bases not matched to a gene. The CDR3: CASSLVGTSGSHEQYF. As DNA, the CDR3 is TGTGCCAGCAGCTTAGTTGGGACTAGCGGGAGCCACGAGCAGTACTTC.

CDR3 sequence reads: CASSPPGQTYEQYF. CDR3 nucleotides: TGCGCCAGCAGCCCGCCGGGACAAACCTACGAGCAGTACTTC. J is TRBJ2-7 and V is TRBV5-1; the D gene is possibly TRBD1 (6 bases). The CDR3 has 14 amino acids. Germline CDR1 reads SGHRS; CDR2 reads YFSETQ. The germline V and J ends were trimmed by 4 bases and 2 bases, with 13 bases remaining between them.

This clonotype was counted at least ten times. In nucleotides, the CDR3 is TGTGCCTGGAGGATCGGGACCCTTGAAGCTTTCTTT. Translation: CAWRIGTLEAFF. The chain combines TRBV30 with TRBJ1-1; perhaps TRBD1 as D (5 bases). The CDR3 is 12 amino acids. Germline V CDR1 and CDR2: GTSNPN, SVGIG (reference sequence). The V gene lost 3 bases and the J gene lost 7 bases, with 12 bases spanning the gap.

The chain links TRBV10-3 to TRBJ2-1; 7 bases fit TRBD2. The germline gives CDR1 ENHRY, CDR2 SYGVKD. There are 13 residues in the CDR3. V was pared by 9 bases and J by 4 bases, with 6 bases of the junction left unmatched. The CDR3 loop is CAIGGVMYNEQFF. In DNA, the CDR3 is TGTGCCATTGGGGGGGTCATGTACAATGAGCAGTTCTTC.

This clonotype was seen at least ten times. V gene TRBV6-1 combines with J gene TRBJ2-3; the match to TRBD2 covers 9 bases. Germline V gene data show CDR1 as MNHNS and CDR2 as SASEGT. The CDR3 covers 14 residues. J gave up 1 base and V 8 bases, and 4 bases lay outside the gene matches. CDR3 sequence reads: CASGIAGGTDTQYF. The CDR3 coding sequence is TGTGCCAGCGGGATAGCGGGAGGCACAGATACGCAGTATTTT.

This clonotype appeared many times. The rearrangement uses TRBV3-1 and TRBJ1-4, with 7 bases matching TRBD1. V lost 4 bases and J lost 0; bases outside the gene matches: 2. This CDR3 comprises 15 residues. CDR1 and CDR2 (germline): LGHDT, YNNKEL (reference sequence). The CDR3 here is CASSPDRATNEKLFF. CDR3 DNA sequence: TGTGCCAGCAGCCCCGACAGGGCAACTAATGAAAAACTGTTTTTT.

The chain has TRBV10-2 and TRBJ2-6; D is unclear. Germline V gene sequence: CDR1 WSHSY, CDR2 SAAADI. Trimming took 9 bases from V and 4 from J, leaving 22 bases between them. The CDR3 contains 17 residues. The CDR3 reads CASAPPLWRSGANVLTF. The CDR3 DNA reads TGCGCCAGTGCGCCCCCCCTTTGGAGATCAGGGGCCAACGTCCTGACTTTC.

V usage is TRBV24-1 and J usage is TRBJ1-5; unclear D gene. Trimming pared 1 base from V and 5 bases from J, leaving 5 bases between. Germline V gene sequence: CDR1 KGHDR, CDR2 SFDVKD. CDR3 length: 13 amino acids. The CDR3 region is CATSDFGDQPQHF. The CDR3 DNA reads as TGTGCCACCAGTGATTTTGGGGATCAGCCCCAGCATTTT.

This clonotype was observed a few times. The genes are TRBV20-1 and TRBJ2-2; the match to TRBD2 covers 13 bases. Germline loops: CDR1 DFQATT, CDR2 SNEGSKA (reference sequence). The J segment lost 6 bases and the V segment lost 8 bases, leaving 6 bases of the junction unmatched. CDR3 length equals 14 residues. The CDR3 region is CSPWTSGSAGELFF. CDR3 sequence (DNA): TGCAGTCCTTGGACTAGCGGGAGCGCCGGGGAGCTGTTTTTT.

This clonotype was seen only a few times. The chain combines TRBV19 with TRBJ2-1; D gene uncertain. Germline V gene lookup returns CDR1 LNHDA and CDR2 SQIVND (reference sequence). This CDR3 has 15 residues. Trimming removed 2 bases from V and 5 bases from J, with 13 bases in between. The CDR3, as DNA: TGTGCCAGTAGTATACCCTCCAGCTCGGACAATGAGCAGTTCTTC. Translating gives CASSIPSSSDNEQFF. Full variable domain (outside the CDR3, taken from reference TRBV19 and TRBJ2-1): DGGITQSPKYLFRKEGQNVTLSCEQNLNHDAMYWYRQDPGQGLRLIYYSQIVNDFQKGDIAEGYSVSREKKESFPLTVTSAQKNPTAFYLCASSIPSSSDNEQFFGPGTRLTVL.

Points on this clonotype: This may be a read error, as it is one base from a much larger clone. The genes are TRBV20-1 and TRBJ1-2; D call uncertain. This CDR3 spans 13 amino acids. V lost 5 bases, J lost 5 bases, and 15 bases lay in between. Germline CDR1 is DFQATT and CDR2 is SNEGSKA (reference sequence). The DNA for the CDR3 is TGCAGTGCTGGCAGTGACAAGGAGTATGGCTACACCTTC. Encoded protein: CSAGSDKEYGYTF.

Turning to this clonotype: Since a much larger clone is just one base distant, this may be a read error. The chain recombines TRBV20-1 with TRBJ2-3; 12 bases agree with TRBD2. This CDR3 comprises 13 residues. Per germline, CDR1 DFQATT and CDR2 SNEGSKA (reference sequence). J was trimmed by 10 bases and V by 1 base; bases with no gene match: 3. CDR3 protein: CSARGLAGDAQYF. The CDR3 DNA is TGCAGTGCTAGAGGACTAGCGGGGGATGCGCAGTATTTT.

This clonotype occurred many times. The chain is built from TRBV6-1 and TRBJ1-1; D remains ambiguous. Germline-derived CDR1 and CDR2 are MNHNS and SASEGT. The CDR3 runs to 12 residues. V was trimmed by 4 bases and J by 0 bases, leaving 3 bases between them. The CDR3 loop reads CASSVLNTEAFF. CDR3 DNA: TGTGCCAGCAGTGTTCTGAACACTGAAGCTTTCTTT.

This chain joins TRBV7-3 and TRBJ1-2, with TRBD1 matching over 8 bases. Unmatched junction bases numbered 5, after V lost 3 bases and J lost 8 bases. This CDR3 is built from 13 residues. Germline V gene sequence: CDR1 SGHTA, CDR2 FQGTGA. The CDR3 sequence is CASSLDRAQGYTF. Written as DNA, the CDR3 is TGTGCCAGCAGCTTGGACAGGGCACAAGGCTACACCTTC.

The sample holds a few counts of this clonotype. This sequence may be a read error, since a much larger clone differs from it by one base. The gene calls are TRBV20-1 and TRBJ2-3; D uncertain. This CDR3 spans 16 amino acids. Germline assignment: CDR1 DFQATT and CDR2 SNEGSKA (reference sequence). V dropped 2 bases and J dropped 2 bases, with 17 bases sitting between them. The CDR3 nucleotides are TGCAGTGCTAGACCTCGATACCAATGGGTCACAGATACGCAGTATTTT. Residues: CSARPRYQWVTDTQYF.

This clonotype was seen ten or more times. The V and J genes are TRBV29-1 and TRBJ2-7, with D perhaps matching TRBD1 (6 bases). The CDR3 extends over 13 amino acids. Germline values: CDR1 SQVTM, CDR2 ANQGSEA. Trimming shortened V by 3 bases and J by 2 bases, and 11 bases separated the two germline ends. The CDR3 region has the DNA TGCAGCGTTGACACAGGGAAGGCCTACGAGCAGTACTTC. It yields the protein CSVDTGKAYEQYF.

The sample holds a few counts of this clonotype. This chain uses TRBV18 with TRBJ1-4; D perhaps matches TRBD1 (5 bases). V dropped 3 bases and J dropped 8 bases, with 13 bases sitting between them. The germline V gene encodes CDR1 KGHSH and CDR2 LQKENI. The CDR3 has 14 residues. This chain's CDR3 is CASSPEGLSEKLFF. The CDR3 DNA reads as TGTGCCAGCTCACCGGAGGGGCTGTCGGAAAAACTGTTTTTT.

Regarding this clonotype: A much larger clone lies a single base off, so this may be a read error. The genes are TRBV3-1 and TRBJ2-6; 7 bases align to TRBD1. CDR3 size: 15 residues. Germline CDR1 reads LGHDT; CDR2 reads YNNKEL (reference sequence). CDR3 nucleotide sequence: TGTGCCAGCAGTCCAGGGGGAACTGGGGCCAGCGTCCTGACTTTC. It is translated as CASSPGGTGASVLTF.

This clonotype has at least ten counts. The chain carries TRBV15 and TRBJ2-3; no reliable D call. In germline, CDR1 is LNHNV, CDR2 YYDKDF (reference sequence). This CDR3 contains 14 residues. Deletions cut 0 bases from V and 3 bases from J, with 7 bases between. The CDR3 loop is CATSRDLGTDTQYF. The CDR3 coding sequence is TGTGCCACCAGCAGAGATCTGGGGACAGATACGCAGTATTTT.

There are many counts of this clonotype. This chain connects TRBV28 to TRBJ2-1; 10 bases map to TRBD2. V lost 5 bases, J lost 5 bases, and 15 bases stayed unmatched. The CDR3 contains 18 residues. In germline, CDR1 is MDHEN, CDR2 SYDVKM. The CDR3 coding sequence is TGTGCCAGCAGTACCCCCCTCCGGCTAGCGGGAGACAACAATGAGCAGTTCTTC. It encodes CASSTPLRLAGDNNEQFF.

There are many counts of this clonotype. The CDR3 reads CASSPISNQPQHF. In DNA form, the CDR3 reads TGTGCCAGCTCACCCATTAGCAATCAGCCCCAGCATTTT. This chain joins TRBV18 and TRBJ1-5; the D is unclear. This CDR3 region has 13 residues. V dropped 3 bases and J dropped 0 bases, with 3 bases sitting between them. From germline, CDR1 is KGHSH and CDR2 LQKENI.

This clonotype was seen repeatedly, ten times or more. The chain is built from TRBV27 and TRBJ1-2, with 7 bases lining up with TRBD1. The V gene's germline CDR1 is MNHEY and CDR2 SMNVEV (reference sequence). The CDR3 is 18 amino acids. The ends lost 5 bases at V and 8 bases at J; junction bases unmatched: 23. CDR3: CASSPGTASYWRRGGYTF. As DNA, the CDR3 is TGTGCCAGCAGTCCCGGGACAGCTTCTTATTGGCGAAGGGGCGGCTACACCTTC.

V is TRBV7-2 and J is TRBJ2-7; 15 bases line up with TRBD2. CDR1 SGHTA and CDR2 FQGNSA come from the germline V gene. The V and J ends lost 5 bases and 7 bases, in that order; junction bases with no gene match: 6. The CDR3 contains 15 residues. The CDR3 nucleotides are TGTGCCAGCAGCACAAGGACTAGCGGGAGGGAAGAGCAGTACTTC. Translated: CASSTRTSGREEQYF.

This clonotype appeared many times. This chain joins TRBV13 and TRBJ1-1; D call uncertain. The V and J ends lost 4 bases and 6 bases respectively, with 15 bases between them. Germline CDR1 and CDR2: PRHDT and FYEKMQ (reference sequence). The CDR3 consists of 14 residues. CDR3 DNA sequence: TGTGCCAGCAGCTCAATACTAGGTTTGGCTGAAGCTTTCTTT. Protein: CASSSILGLAEAFF.